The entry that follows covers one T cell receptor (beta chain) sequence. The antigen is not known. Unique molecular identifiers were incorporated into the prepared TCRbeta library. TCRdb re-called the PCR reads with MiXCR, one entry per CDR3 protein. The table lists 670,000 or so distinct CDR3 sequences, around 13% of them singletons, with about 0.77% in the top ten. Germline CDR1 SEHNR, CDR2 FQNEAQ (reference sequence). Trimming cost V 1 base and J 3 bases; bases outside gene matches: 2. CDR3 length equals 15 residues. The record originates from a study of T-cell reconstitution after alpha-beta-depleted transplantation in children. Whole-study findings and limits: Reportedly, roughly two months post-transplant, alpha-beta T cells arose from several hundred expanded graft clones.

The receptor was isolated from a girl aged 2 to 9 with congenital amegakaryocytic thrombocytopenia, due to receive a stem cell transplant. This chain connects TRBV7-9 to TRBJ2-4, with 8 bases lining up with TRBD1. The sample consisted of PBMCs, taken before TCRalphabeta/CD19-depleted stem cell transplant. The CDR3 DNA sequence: TGTGCCAGCAGCTTAGAGGGGACAGGCAAAAACATTCAGTACTTC. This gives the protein CASSLEGTGKNIQYF. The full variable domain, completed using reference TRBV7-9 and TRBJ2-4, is DTGVSQNPRHKITKRGQNVTFRCDPISEHNRLYWYRQTLGQGPEFLTYFQNEAQLEKSRLLSDRFSAERPKGSFSTLEIQRTEQGDSAMYLCASSLEGTGKNIQYFGAGTRLSVL.